The 14 T cell receptor beta chains below come from one sample, sequenced in a study of blood T cell repertoires in acute mononucleosis. Study-level points and caveats: GLC-BM-specific selection apparently combined TCR alpha and beta motifs.

Regarding time point: acute infectious mononucleosis, at clinical presentation within 2 weeks of symptom onset (visit 1). TCRdb keeps only in-frame clones here, not all; method: immunoSEQ multiplex PCR. This sample yields thousands of clones, of which 65% to 70% are seen a single time; roughly half belongs to the top ten. The input for sequencing was EBV GLC epitope tetramer+ CD8+ T cells sorted from PBMCs, taken during acute infectious mononucleosis. Stated subset: CD8 T cells binding tetramer with EBV BMLF1 280-288 peptide (GLC-BM). These receptors all stem from a woman aged 18-30 years with infectious mononucleosis caused by EBV.

Details on this clone: A far larger clone differs by one base, so this is likely a read error. The chain employs TRBV29-1 and TRBJ1-2; 9 bases are shared with TRBD1. This CDR3 is built from 12 residues. From germline, CDR1 is SQVTM and CDR2 ANQGSEA. CDR3 DNA: TGCATCGTGGACAGGGGATTTTATGGCTACACCTTC. Protein sequence: CIVDRGFYGYTF.

Note on this clone: At one of its ends the junction is not consistent with the germline gene, which may arise from a read error. J is TRBJ2-3 and V is TRBV7-3, with TRBD2 as a possible D gene (5 bases). CDR1 SGHTA and CDR2 FQGTGA come from the germline V gene. The CDR3 is 18 amino acids. The DNA for the CDR3 is TGCGCCAGCTCCCTGACTATAACCAGCCTCCCTGTGAACCATACGCAGTATTTT. As protein: CASSLTITSLPVNHTQYF.

This clone has just a few counts. A far larger clone is one nucleotide away, so this likely arose from a read error. Other nucleotide sequences from this sample produce the same CDR3. CDR3 DNA sequence: TGTGCCAGCAGCGGGTCCCAAGAGACCCAGTACTTC. It codes for CASSGSQETQYF. V gene TRBV7-6 combines with J gene TRBJ2-5, with D uncertain. V lost 5 bases, J lost 1 base, and 5 bases lay in between. In germline, CDR1 is SGHVS, CDR2 FNYEAQ. This CDR3 comprises 12 residues.

This clone was observed at least ten times. This rearrangement joins TRBV7-6 to TRBJ2-7; 8 bases agree with TRBD2. Germline V lookup: CDR1 SGHVS, CDR2 FNYEAQ. The length of the CDR3 is 15 residues. The V segment lost 5 bases and the J segment 4 bases; nucleotides outside the gene matches: 10. CDR3: CASSPTSGSVYEQYF. The DNA for the CDR3 is TGTGCCAGCAGCCCGACCAGCGGGAGTGTTTACGAGCAGTACTTC.

Turning to this clone: A far larger clone is one nucleotide away, so this likely arose from a read error. The sample has other DNA sequences that encode this CDR3 too. The chain employs TRBV9 and TRBJ2-7; a weak D match, TRBD1 (5 bases). Germline V gene data show CDR1 as SGDLS and CDR2 as YYNGEE. This CDR3 comprises 14 residues. The germline V and J ends were trimmed by 4 bases and 5 bases, with 16 bases remaining between them. CDR3 DNA sequence: TGTGCCAGCAGCCCCCGGCAGGGTGGCGACGAGCAGTACTTC. Translated: CASSPRQGGDEQYF.

The chain recombines TRBV29-1 with TRBJ1-5, with D possibly being TRBD1 (6 bases). V was pared by 1 base and J by 0 bases, with 7 bases between. CDR1 is SQVTM, CDR2 ANQGSEA, per germline. The CDR3 is made up of 14 amino acids. The CDR3 sequence: CSVEGRGSNQPQHF. As DNA, the CDR3 is TGCAGCGTTGAAGGCAGGGGTAGCAATCAGCCCCAGCATTTT.

Remarks on this clone: This likely came from a read error, as a far larger clone is one base away. The rearrangement uses TRBV7-2 and TRBJ2-6, with D perhaps matching TRBD1 (5 bases). The CDR3 loop spans 13 amino acids. Germline loops: CDR1 SGHTA, CDR2 FQGNSA. This chain's CDR3 is CASTPSGADVLTF. The CDR3 coding sequence is TGTGCCAGCACCCCCTCTGGGGCCGACGTCCTGACTTTC.

Regarding this clone: An end of the junction does not agree with germline; a read error may underlie this. The chain combines TRBV9 with TRBJ2-1, with a tentative D call TRBD2 (6 bases). Looked up from germline, CDR1 is SGDLS and CDR2 is YYNGEE. This CDR3 has 13 amino acids. CDR3 in DNA: TGTGCCGGCAGGTCGGTGGGGGGAGATGAGCAGTTCTTC. This translates into CAGRSVGGDEQFF.

This clone has at least ten counts. The chain recombines TRBV11-2 with TRBJ2-7, with 10 bases matching TRBD2. The V segment lost 8 bases and the J segment 5 bases; nucleotides outside the gene matches: 12. CDR3 size: 15 residues. Germline V CDR1 and CDR2: SGHAT, FQNNGV. The CDR3: CASLAWVAGGNEQYF. The CDR3 DNA reads as TGTGCCAGCTTAGCTTGGGTAGCGGGGGGAAACGAGCAGTACTTC. The full variable domain, rest sourced from reference TRBV11-2 and TRBJ2-7, is EAGVAQSPRYKIIEKRQSVAFWCNPISGHATLYWYQQILGQGPKLLIQFQNNGVVDDSQLPKDRFSAERLKGVDSTLKIQPAKLEDSAVYLCASLAWVAGGNEQYFGPGTRLTVT.

The rearrangement links TRBV28 to TRBJ2-7; 11 bases are shared with TRBD2. The CDR3 sequence is 15 residues long. Germline CDR1 MDHEN, CDR2 SYDVKM. Germline trimming cut 5 bases from V and 3 bases from J; bases unmatched to any gene: 6. The CDR3 nucleotides are TGTGCCAGCAGTCCTACTAGCGGGAGTATCTACGAGCAGTACTTC. Translating gives CASSPTSGSIYEQYF.

In this sample, this clone turned up a few times. This chain connects TRBV2 to TRBJ2-7; possible D gene TRBD2, 6 bases. The germline V and J ends were trimmed by 5 bases and 2 bases, with 10 bases remaining between them. There are 13 residues in the CDR3. In germline, CDR1 is SNHLY, CDR2 FYNNEI. The CDR3: CASSSAGPYEQYF. CDR3 DNA sequence: TGTGCCAGCAGTTCCGCGGGACCCTACGAGCAGTACTTC.

The V gene is TRBV7-9, the J gene TRBJ2-3; 9 bases are a match to TRBD2. Per germline, CDR1 SEHNR and CDR2 FQNEAQ (reference sequence). With V trimmed by 6 bases and J by 4 bases, 8 bases remained unmatched. This CDR3 contains 15 residues. CDR3: CASSNSGRGSDTQYF. The CDR3 DNA reads TGTGCCAGCAGTAATAGCGGGAGAGGCTCAGATACGCAGTATTTT.

Regarding this clone: No DNA is shown, since the ends of the CDR3 on it are uncertain; the CDR3 is the one TCRdb lists. The genes are TRBV11-2 and TRBJ2-7; TRBD2, the table's D call, was not compared with the DNA. Per the germline V gene, CDR1 is SGHAT and CDR2 is FQNNGV. The CDR3 adds up to 16 amino acids, both ends counted. The CDR3 reads CASSLAWVAVGNELYF.

This chain uses TRBV9 with TRBJ1-1; D possibly corresponds to TRBD1 (6 bases). This CDR3 region has 16 residues. V lost 5 bases and J lost 0, with 17 bases in between. Germline loops: CDR1 SGDLS, CDR2 YYNGEE. The CDR3, as DNA: TGTGCCAGCAGTTCGGTGGGGGGGCTTGTGAACACTGAAGCTTTCTTT. Its translation: CASSSVGGLVNTEAFF.